This T cell receptor beta chain was observed in a study of multiple sclerosis patients with progressive multifocal leukoencephalopathy (dated by TCRdb to the late 2010s). Background for the entire study: Several MS patients treated with natalizumab who did not develop PML were sampled longitudinally as controls. The goal of the study was to detect any JC virus-specific or public T-cell expansions that arose at the time of PML onset. Peripheral T and B cells were examined in MS patients who developed PML (4 under natalizumab, 1 after alemtuzumab) and in treated patients who did not develop PML. From before therapy, through 6 and 12 months, up to PML onset, two natalizumab-treated patients who later developed PML were tracked longitudinally. Here is what the overall study found, with its caveats: When PML developed, no shared TRBV or TRBJ gene usage and no preferred TRBV-TRBJ pairings were found. Only peripheral blood was analyzed, although cerebrospinal fluid or brain lymphocytes might be more informative for natalizumab-associated PML. TRB clones above 0.5% frequency appeared only in PML patients, but expanded clones at PML onset were already present before and during natalizumab therapy. With only a small, descriptive cohort, it remained unclear whether the findings reflect JC virus infection or general immunocompromise. Lower normalized Shannon entropy suggested less diverse TRB repertoires in most PML patients, whereas the natalizumab-treated controls showed values near 1.

This clone came up once. The specificity of this receptor is unknown. Nothing much larger sits one base from this clone, and base qualities are not available. Explained via the paper, the time point label denotes: before natalizumab initiation. Every listed patient had received interferon beta before, and every PML patient was female. T0 blood samples were collected before the first natalizumab infusion. Isolation of peripheral blood mononuclear cells was performed by Ficoll-Hypaque density gradient centrifugation. TRB CDR3 regions were amplified from genomic DNA with the immunoSEQ two-step multiplex PCR at survey-level depth. Synthetic inline TR CDR3 controls covering all V-J pairings were spiked into each PCR so that template counts could be estimated and amplification bias removed. Reads were processed so that amplification and sequencing bias were reduced, and quantification was performed against synthetic TR CDR3 analogs. The authors' pipeline ran thus. Raw data were processed in ImmunoSEQ Analyzer, with out-of-frame sequences and CDR3s containing stop codons removed, and gene names were assigned according to IMGT nomenclature. Normalized Shannon entropy, defined as 1 minus Pielou's evenness, served as the summary measure of repertoire diversity. Two TRB sequences were counted as identical only if the two sequences had the same V gene, J gene and CDR3. Public PML clonotypes were CDR3s shared by two or more PML-onset samples but absent earlier, in controls, and in public databases. Positional CDR3 amino acid composition was analyzed in Skylign with the observed count method. In TCRdb, the immuneACCESS table is reduced to in-frame sequences with V and J assigned. These tables do not hold every clone; where another copy was compared, an unresolved V gene accounts for under half, and the others remain unexplained. V and J calls and clone size are given by that table; D and trimming were obtained from the DNA. The sample data list fewer than 35,000 clones, and about 88% of these were observed just once. The ten largest clones represent around 1.5% of the sample.

CDR1 and CDR2, looked up from the germline V gene, are SGHTA and FQGTGA. V is pruned by 5 bases and J by 0 bases, leaving 7 bases of the junction without a gene match. The CDR3 runs 16 residues from the cysteine to the phenylalanine. Only the CDR3 DNA stays, 48 bases, in frame from base 1. Sequences were obtained from PBMCs. The source of this sequence is a human donor with multiple sclerosis. The rearranged chain carries TRBV7-3 and TRBJ2-1, with 7 middle bases fitting TRBD1. CDR3 region: CASSPRQGSSYNEQFF. The DNA sequence follows: TGTGCCAGCAGCCCCCGACAGGGCAGCTCCTACAATGAGCAGTTCTTC.